The entry below gives a single T cell receptor beta chain sequence along with its context. The sample belongs to a study of PD-L1 blockade in urothelial cancer. Across the whole study: Blood gave a median roughly 140,000 T cells.

V was clipped by 4 bases and J by 6 bases, with 16 bases between them. The CDR3 totals 14 residues. Germline-derived CDR1 and CDR2 are SGHRS and YFSETQ. Time point described: pretreatment peripheral blood. Every PCR got spiked synthetic TCR analog templates. The assay was immunoSEQ multiplex PCR, and TCRdb's table has in-frame clones only and misses some. The repertoire holds approximately 50,000 clones, with around 80% as singletons. The specimen comprised PBMCs, sampled around atezolizumab (anti-PD-L1) treatment. The gene calls are TRBV5-1 and TRBJ1-2; D not resolved. The sequence came from a man in his 70s with urothelial cancer. CDR3 amino acids: CASSRTGIPDGYTF. The CDR3 nucleotides read TGCGCCAGCAGCAGAACCGGGATCCCCGATGGCTACACCTTC.